This passage covers 32 T cell receptor beta chains from one sample sequenced in a study of T cell repertoires in cytomegalovirus infection. These receptors have no identified antigens. TCRdb reprocessed the reads with MiXCR, giving one entry per CDR3 protein. Of over 45,000 distinct CDR3 sequences in the sample, about a fifth were seen once. The source material was CD8+ T cells from cultured PBMCs, sampled from culture after CMV antigen stimulation. All receptors derive from a human donor in good health (CMV status not recorded). Some clones in this sample may be carry-over from other donors' samples.

In this sample, this clonotype turned up a few times. This chain links TRBV19 with TRBJ2-1; TRBD1 is a possible D gene (5 bases). Germline CDR1 reads LNHDA; CDR2 reads SQIVND (reference sequence). This CDR3 has 15 amino acids. V was clipped by 5 bases and J by 4 bases, with 15 bases between them. The CDR3 sequence is CASSLWQGVYNEQFF. The CDR3 region has the DNA TGTGCCAGTAGTCTCTGGCAGGGCGTTTACAATGAGCAGTTCTTC.

This clonotype occurred a few times. The V gene is TRBV9, the J gene TRBJ2-1, with D uncertain. The CDR3 runs to 16 residues. V shed 0 bases and J shed 0 bases, with 10 bases lying between them. Looked up from germline, CDR1 is SGDLS and CDR2 is YYNGEE. The CDR3 region has the DNA TGTGCCAGCAGCGTAGGAGGCCAGAGCTCCTACAATGAGCAGTTCTTC. Protein sequence: CASSVGGQSSYNEQFF.

This clonotype was seen only a few times. The genes are TRBV6-5 and TRBJ1-4; TRBD1 agrees at 11 bases. The CDR3 length is 15 residues. Germline V CDR1 and CDR2: MNHEY, SVGAGI. The junction had 5 bases not matched to a gene; V was cut back by 3 bases and J by 8 bases. CDR3 residues: CASSYGTGGAEKLFF. As DNA, the CDR3 is TGTGCCAGCAGTTATGGGACAGGGGGAGCCGAAAAACTGTTTTTT.

This clonotype was found many times. The CDR3 is CASSLWTSGGETQYF. The DNA of the CDR3 is TGTGCCAGCAGCTTATGGACTAGCGGGGGAGAGACCCAGTACTTC. The chain couples TRBV7-2 to TRBJ2-5; 13 positions agree with TRBD2. The germline gives CDR1 SGHTA, CDR2 FQGNSA. The CDR3 extends over 15 amino acids. V dropped 2 bases and J dropped 4; count of bases not matched to a gene: 1.

The chain couples TRBV6-5 to TRBJ1-2; D is perhaps TRBD1 (5 bases). The CDR3 length is 14 residues. V was clipped by 4 bases and J by 5 bases, with 14 bases between them. Per the germline V gene, CDR1 is MNHEY and CDR2 is SVGAGI. CDR3 residues: CASSSQTEIYGYTF. The CDR3 DNA reads TGTGCCAGCAGTTCCCAGACAGAGATTTATGGCTACACCTTC.

This clonotype was seen more than once but under ten times. V gene TRBV12-3 or TRBV12-4 combines with J gene TRBJ2-1; D gene unclear. The CDR3 covers 13 residues. Deletions cut 4 bases from V and 6 bases from J, with 10 bases between. CDR3 bases: TGTGCCAGCAGTTCGGCCCTCCCCAATGAGCAGTTCTTC. Its protein product is CASSSALPNEQFF.

This clonotype was counted a few times. The V and J genes are TRBV13 and TRBJ1-6, with a weak D call TRBD1 (6 bases). Germline V gene data show CDR1 as PRHDT and CDR2 as FYEKMQ (reference sequence). CDR3 length: 14 amino acids. Between the trimmed V and J ends, which lost 5 bases and 11 bases, there was a span of 16 bases. CDR3: CASSKQGAQTPLHF. The CDR3 coding sequence is TGTGCCAGCAGCAAACAGGGCGCCCAAACACCCCTCCACTTT.

About this clonotype itself: Relative to the germline gene, one junction end is altered; a read error may explain this. The chain employs TRBV7-9 and TRBJ2-1; D remains unclear. Germline CDR1 SEHNR, CDR2 FQNEAQ (reference sequence). The CDR3 has 12 amino acids. The CDR3 DNA is TGTGCCAGCAGCATAGCCTACAATGAGCAGTTCTTC. It translates to CASSIAYNEQFF. Filled out from reference TRBV7-9 and TRBJ2-1, the complete variable domain reads DTGVSQNPRHKITKRGQNVTFRCDPISEHNRLYWYRQTLGQGPEFLTYFQNEAQLEKSRLLSDRFSAERPKGSFSTLEIQRTEQGDSAMYLCASSIAYNEQFFGPGTRLTVL.

This clonotype was seen only a few times. The chain links TRBV10-3 to TRBJ2-7; 10 bases line up with TRBD2. The V and J ends lost 6 bases and 5 bases, in that order; junction bases with no gene match: 16. There are 17 residues in the CDR3. Germline loops: CDR1 ENHRY, CDR2 SYGVKD. Here the CDR3 DNA reads TGTGCCATCAGCCCTCCGCAACTAGCGGGATTGAAGAACGAGCAGTACTTC. It specifies CAISPPQLAGLKNEQYF.

The chain employs TRBV7-6 and TRBJ2-5; 8 positions match TRBD2. The CDR3 contains 15 residues. After removal of 5 bases from V and 4 bases from J, the junction contained 9 bases not matched to a gene. The germline gives CDR1 SGHVS, CDR2 FNYEAQ. The CDR3 is CASSPIGLAGETQYF. In nucleotides, the CDR3 is TGTGCCAGCAGCCCAATAGGACTAGCTGGAGAGACCCAGTACTTC.

The chain is built from TRBV12-3 or TRBV12-4 and TRBJ2-3, with 8 bases lining up with TRBD2. This CDR3 has 16 residues. Germline trimming cut 3 bases from V and 1 base from J; bases unmatched to any gene: 6. CDR3 sequence (DNA): TGTGCCAGCAGTTTGGTGAGAGCGGGGGGCACAGATACGCAGTATTTT. Its protein product is CASSLVRAGGTDTQYF.

The count of this clonotype is one. The chain is built from TRBV13 and TRBJ2-1, with a weak D call TRBD2 (6 bases). The CDR3 contains 17 residues. Trimming removed 2 bases at V and 4 bases at J, with 18 bases between. CDR1 and CDR2 (germline): PRHDT, FYEKMQ (reference sequence). Here the CDR3 DNA reads TGTGCCAGCAGCTTACTGAGTGGGGAGGAACTTTACAATGAGCAGTTCTTC. It specifies CASSLLSGEELYNEQFF.

This clonotype was seen repeatedly, ten times or more. V gene TRBV7-6 combines with J gene TRBJ2-7; possibly TRBD1 for D (5 bases). CDR3 length equals 13 residues. V lost 8 bases and J lost 2, with 13 bases in between. Germline V gives CDR1 SGHVS, CDR2 FNYEAQ. DNA of the CDR3: TGTGCCAGCTCTAAAGGGGCTGCCTACGAGCAGTACTTC. Protein product: CASSKGAAYEQYF.

This clonotype was seen a handful of times. The chain recombines TRBV7-2 with TRBJ2-2; no clear D gene. Germline assignment: CDR1 SGHTA and CDR2 FQGNSA. Between the trimmed V and J ends, which lost 3 bases and 5 bases, there was a span of 10 bases. This CDR3 has 14 amino acids. The CDR3 sequence is CASSLSQATGELFF. CDR3 DNA sequence: TGTGCCAGCAGCTTGTCGCAGGCGACCGGGGAGCTGTTTTTT.

This chain links TRBV29-1 with TRBJ2-7; TRBD1 is a possible D gene (6 bases). CDR3 size: 13 residues. Trimming shortened V by 4 bases and J by 2 bases, and 12 bases separated the two germline ends. Germline CDR1 and CDR2: SQVTM and ANQGSEA. The CDR3 spells CSVVPTGTYEQYF. As DNA, the CDR3 is TGCAGCGTTGTTCCGACAGGCACCTACGAGCAGTACTTC.

This rearrangement joins TRBV7-3 to TRBJ2-1, with D perhaps TRBD1 or TRBD2 (7 bases each). There are 15 residues in the CDR3. CDR1 is SGHTA and CDR2 is FQGTGA in the germline V gene. The V and J ends lost 2 bases and 7 bases respectively, with 15 bases between them. The CDR3 protein is CASSLEGGGANEQFF. CDR3 nucleotide sequence: TGTGCCAGCAGCTTAGAGGGAGGGGGCGCGAATGAGCAGTTCTTC.

This clonotype has more than one count but fewer than ten. DNA for the CDR3: TGTGCCAGCAGCCCAGGACTAACGGGAAACTACGAGCAGTACTTC. It translates to CASSPGLTGNYEQYF. This chain uses TRBV7-9 with TRBJ2-7, with D perhaps TRBD2 (6 bases). Per the germline V gene, CDR1 is SEHNR and CDR2 is FQNEAQ (reference sequence). Between the trimmed V and J ends, which lost 5 bases and 3 bases, there was a span of 17 bases. The CDR3 is 15 residues long. Variable domain in full (rest from reference TRBV7-9 and TRBJ2-7): DTGVSQNPRHKITKRGQNVTFRCDPISEHNRLYWYRQTLGQGPEFLTYFQNEAQLEKSRLLSDRFSAERPKGSFSTLEIQRTEQGDSAMYLCASSPGLTGNYEQYFGPGTRLTVT.

In this sample, this clonotype turned up a few times. The V gene is TRBV9, the J gene TRBJ1-5; D unclear. CDR1 is SGDLS, CDR2 YYNGEE, per germline. CDR3 length: 11 residues. V was shortened by 3 bases and J by 5 bases, with 3 bases between the two germline ends. The CDR3 reads CASSGDQPQHF. As DNA, the CDR3 is TGTGCCAGCAGCGGCGATCAGCCCCAGCATTTT.

In this sample, this clonotype turned up many times. The rearrangement uses TRBV6-5 and TRBJ1-1; D not resolved. This CDR3 region has 11 residues. Per germline, CDR1 MNHEY and CDR2 SVGAGI. The V and J ends lost 6 bases and 7 bases respectively, with 9 bases between them. In DNA, the CDR3 is TGTGCCAGCAGATCTGGGCTTGAAGCTTTCTTT. This translates into CASRSGLEAFF.

The DNA of the CDR3 is TGTGCCAGCAGGGGCATGAGCACAGATACGCAGTATTTT. It specifies CASRGMSTDTQYF. The V and J genes are TRBV27 and TRBJ2-3; D gene unclear. The CDR3 spans 13 residues. V was pared by 6 bases and J by 0 bases, with 7 bases between. Germline CDR1 is MNHEY and CDR2 is SMNVEV (reference sequence).

This clonotype came up a few times. In nucleotides, the CDR3 is TGTGCCAGCAGCGAGCGGGGGGCGTTCACAGATACGCAGTATTTT. It specifies CASSERGAFTDTQYF. This chain uses TRBV7-6 with TRBJ2-3, with 9 bases identical to TRBD2. Germline CDR1 SGHVS, CDR2 FNYEAQ. V trimming: 5 bases; J trimming: 2 bases; junction bases outside the gene matches: 5. The CDR3 contains 15 residues.

V is TRBV18 and J is TRBJ1-1; TRBD1 matches at 9 bases. The CDR3 has 16 amino acids. Germline V gene sequence: CDR1 KGHSH, CDR2 LQKENI. J was trimmed by 2 bases and V by 3 bases; bases with no gene match: 7. The CDR3 region is CASSPSGQGPNTEAFF. Here the CDR3 DNA reads TGTGCCAGCTCACCCTCGGGACAGGGCCCCAACACTGAAGCTTTCTTT.

The rearrangement uses TRBV4-1 and TRBJ1-2, with 8 bases that match TRBD1. CDR1 and CDR2 from the germline V gene are MGHRA and YSYEKL. This CDR3 spans 15 amino acids. V lost 1 base, J lost 7 bases, and 8 bases stayed unmatched. CDR3 sequence (DNA): TGCGCCAGCAGCCAAGTGCCTACAGGGGGAAGTGGCTACACCTTC. This encodes CASSQVPTGGSGYTF.

This clonotype has a handful of counts. Written as DNA, the CDR3 is TGCAGTGCCCCACTGACTGGACAGGGGGCGTCGGGGGAGCTGTTTTTT. It encodes CSAPLTGQGASGELFF. The V gene is TRBV20-1, the J gene TRBJ2-2, with 11 nucleotides matching TRBD1. The CDR3 spans 16 residues. Trimming removed 6 bases from V and 8 bases from J; junction bases left unmatched: 14. Germline V gives CDR1 DFQATT, CDR2 SNEGSKA (reference sequence).

This clonotype turned up a few times. The V call is TRBV9, the J call TRBJ1-2; D is undetermined. V lost 0 bases, J lost 0 bases, and 12 bases lay in between. Germline values: CDR1 SGDLS, CDR2 YYNGEE. The CDR3 is 16 amino acids. The CDR3 is CASSVAFRGSNYGYTF. The CDR3 bases are TGTGCCAGCAGCGTAGCTTTTCGCGGATCTAACTATGGCTACACCTTC.

The rearrangement joins TRBV6-6 to TRBJ2-7, with D tentatively TRBD1 or TRBD2 (5 bases each). V lost 5 bases, J lost 1 base, and 12 bases lay in between. Germline CDR1 is MNHNY and CDR2 is SVGAGI (reference sequence). CDR3 length: 14 amino acids. CDR3 amino acids: CASSIAGASYEQYF. The DNA for the CDR3 is TGTGCCAGCAGTATAGCCGGGGCGTCCTACGAGCAGTACTTC.

The chain uses TRBV27 and TRBJ2-3; 8 nucleotides align to TRBD2. V gave up 5 bases and J gave up 4 bases; unmatched junction bases: 14. From germline, CDR1 is MNHEY and CDR2 SMNVEV (reference sequence). This CDR3 is built from 17 residues. Here the CDR3 reads CASSPLISGGLADTQYF. DNA for the CDR3: TGTGCCAGCAGTCCCCTAATCAGCGGGGGTCTTGCAGATACGCAGTATTTT.

This clonotype was seen more than once but under ten times. V usage is TRBV7-6 and J usage is TRBJ2-3, with D perhaps matching TRBD2 (7 bases). With 0 bases removed from V and 3 bases from J, the gap between germline ends came to 10 bases. CDR1 SGHVS and CDR2 FNYEAQ come from the germline V gene. This CDR3 spans 15 amino acids. The CDR3 is CASSLAGGRTDTQYF. The CDR3 DNA reads TGTGCCAGCAGCTTAGCGGGGGGGCGGACAGATACGCAGTATTTT.

The chain uses TRBV6-5 and TRBJ2-7; 7 positions match TRBD1. Germline V gene lookup returns CDR1 MNHEY and CDR2 SVGAGI. With V trimmed by 6 bases and J by 4 bases, 3 bases remained unmatched. This CDR3 region has 12 residues. The CDR3 DNA reads TGTGCCAGCAGGAGGGGGCATTACGAGCAGTACTTC. Its translation is CASRRGHYEQYF.

The table lists this clonotype with a few counts. The chain couples TRBV7-2 to TRBJ1-3; 7 bases agree with TRBD1. Germline V CDR1 and CDR2: SGHTA, FQGNSA. V trimming: 5 bases; J trimming: 0 bases; junction bases outside the gene matches: 4. The CDR3 totals 15 residues. This CDR3 is CASSLRDSSGNTIYF. The DNA for the CDR3 is TGTGCCAGCAGCCTAAGGGACAGCTCTGGAAACACCATATATTTT.

V is TRBV27 and J is TRBJ2-7, with TRBD1 matching over 8 bases. The CDR3 sequence is 13 residues long. Trimming cost V 5 bases and J 4 bases; bases outside gene matches: 4. Germline assignment: CDR1 MNHEY and CDR2 SMNVEV (reference sequence). CDR3 loop: CASSHRQGYEQYF. CDR3 nucleotide sequence: TGTGCCAGCAGTCATCGACAGGGGTACGAGCAGTACTTC.

This clonotype was found a few times. The chain has TRBV7-3 and TRBJ2-5, with 13 bases lining up with TRBD2. Trimming took 5 bases from V and 5 from J; bases not matched to a gene: 20. The length of the CDR3 is 20 residues. The germline V gene has CDR1 SGHTA and CDR2 FQGTGA. CDR3 nucleotides: TGTGCCAGCAGCACCTCAGGGGGCCCCACTAGCGGGAGGGCCGGTGAGACCCAGTACTTC. This encodes CASSTSGGPTSGRAGETQYF.